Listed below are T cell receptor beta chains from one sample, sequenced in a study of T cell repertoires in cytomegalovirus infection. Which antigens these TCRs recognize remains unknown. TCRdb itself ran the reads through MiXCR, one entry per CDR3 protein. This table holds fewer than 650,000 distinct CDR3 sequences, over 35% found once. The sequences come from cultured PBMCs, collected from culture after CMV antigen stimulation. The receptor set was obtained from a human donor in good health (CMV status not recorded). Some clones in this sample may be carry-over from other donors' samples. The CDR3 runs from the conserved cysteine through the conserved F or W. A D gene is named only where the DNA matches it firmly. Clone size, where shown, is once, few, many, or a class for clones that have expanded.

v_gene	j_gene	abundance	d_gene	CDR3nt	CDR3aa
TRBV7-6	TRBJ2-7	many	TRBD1	TGTGCCAGCAGCCCGGGACAGGGAGAAGGGGGGGGCGAGCAGTACTTC	CASSPGQGEGGGEQYF
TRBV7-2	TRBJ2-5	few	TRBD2	TGTGCCAGCAGCTTAAGGCCTTACCGGGGGGGGGAGACCCAGTACTTC	CASSLRPYRGGETQYF
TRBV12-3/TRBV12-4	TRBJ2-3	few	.	TGTGCCAGCAGTTCCCGGGACTCGGTCCTCACAGATACGCAGTATTTT	CASSSRDSVLTDTQYF
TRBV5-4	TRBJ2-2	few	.	TGTGCCAGCAGCTTGGACAGGGTCCACACCGGGGAGCTGTTTTTT	CASSLDRVHTGELFF
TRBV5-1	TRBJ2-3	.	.	TGCGCCAGCAGCTTTAGGGGGGCGGCAGATACGCAGTATTTT	CASSFRGAADTQYF
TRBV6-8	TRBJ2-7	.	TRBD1	TGTGCCAGCAGTTCCTCCGGGACAGATCAGTACTTC	CASSSSGTDQYF
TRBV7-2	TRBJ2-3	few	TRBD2	TGTGCCAGCAGCTTATTGTTGGCGGGAGGGCCGACAGATACGCAGTATTTT	CASSLLLAGGPTDTQYF
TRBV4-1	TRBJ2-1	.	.	TGCGCCAGCAGCCAAGAGAACGGGCCCGAGCAGTTCTTC	CASSQENGPEQFF
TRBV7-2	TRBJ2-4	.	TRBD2	TGTGCCAGCAGCCCTGGAGCGGGGTTGCTTGGCAAAAACATTCAGTACTTC	CASSPGAGLLGKNIQYF
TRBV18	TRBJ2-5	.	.	TGTGCCAGCTCACCACCGGTAACAGTCCAAGAGACCCAGTACTTC	CASSPPVTVQETQYF
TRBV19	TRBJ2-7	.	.	TGTGCCAGTAGTATAAAGTTCGGCGGGAGTAGGGGGATCTCCTACGAGCAGTACTTC	CASSIKFGGSRGISYEQYF
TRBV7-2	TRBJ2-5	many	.	TGTGCCAGCAGCGGAGGGGGACGGCTCCAAGAGACCCAGTACTTC	CASSGGGRLQETQYF
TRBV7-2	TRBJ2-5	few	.	TGTGCCAGCACCCGCAGGCAGCAAGAGACCCAGTACTTC	CASTRRQQETQYF
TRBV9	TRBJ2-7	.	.	TGTGCCAGCAGCGTAGGCGTTAGCTGGTCCTACGAGCAGTACTTC	CASSVGVSWSYEQYF
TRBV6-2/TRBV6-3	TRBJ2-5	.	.	TGTGCCAGCAGTTACCCGGGGGACCAAGAGACCCAGTACTTC	CASSYPGDQETQYF
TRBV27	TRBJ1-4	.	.	TGTGCCAGCAGTTTATTCAGGGAAAGCGAAAAACTGTTTTTT	CASSLFRESEKLFF
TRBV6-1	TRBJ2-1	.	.	TGTGCCAGCAGTGTGTACCTCTACAATGAGCAGTTCTTC	CASSVYLYNEQFF
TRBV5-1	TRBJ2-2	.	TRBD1	TGCGCCAGCAGCTTGGCCGGGACAGGGACCACCGGGGAGCTGTTTTTT	CASSLAGTGTTGELFF
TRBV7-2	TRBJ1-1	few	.	TGTGCCAGCAGCTTAGTGGGGGGAGCTTTCTTT	CASSLVGGAFF
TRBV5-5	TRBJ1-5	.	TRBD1	TGTGCCAGCAGCTTGCTTTCCCGGGACAGGGATAATCAGCCCCAGCATTTT	CASSLLSRDRDNQPQHF
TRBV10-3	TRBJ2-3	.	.	TGTGCCACCGCCCGGGTAAGCACAGATACGCAGTATTTT	CATARVSTDTQYF
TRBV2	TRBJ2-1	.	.	TGTGCCAGCAGTGGGGGGCGGGAGACCTACAATGAGCAGTTCTTC	CASSGGRETYNEQFF
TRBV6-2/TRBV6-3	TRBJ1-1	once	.	TGTGCCAGCAGGTACGGTTGGCAGCTGAACACTGAAGCTTTCTTT	CASRYGWQLNTEAFF
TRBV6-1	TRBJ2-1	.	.	TGTGCCAGCACCCCCAGGGGGGATGAGCAGTTCTTC	CASTPRGDEQFF
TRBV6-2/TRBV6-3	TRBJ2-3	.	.	TGTGCCAGCAGTTCCCCCGGGAGTTATACGCAGTATTTT	CASSSPGSYTQYF
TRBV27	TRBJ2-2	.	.	TGTGCCAGCAGTTTTCGCCCTCCTCTAGCGACCGGGGAGCTGTTTTTT	CASSFRPPLATGELFF
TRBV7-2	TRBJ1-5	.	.	TGTGCCAGCAGCTTAGCGGGGGGCCTAAGCAATCAGCCCCAGCATTTT	CASSLAGGLSNQPQHF
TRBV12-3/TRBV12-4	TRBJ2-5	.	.	TGTGCCAGCACAATAGGGTCTAGGGAGACCCAGTACTTC	CASTIGSRETQYF
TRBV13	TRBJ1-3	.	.	TGTGCCAGCAGCTTAAACGGTTATGGGGGGACCGGAAACACCATATATTTT	CASSLNGYGGTGNTIYF
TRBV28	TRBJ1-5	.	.	TGTGCCAGCAGTCCCCGTCCGGGGAGTCGGAGGCAGCCCCAGCATTTT	CASSPRPGSRRQPQHF